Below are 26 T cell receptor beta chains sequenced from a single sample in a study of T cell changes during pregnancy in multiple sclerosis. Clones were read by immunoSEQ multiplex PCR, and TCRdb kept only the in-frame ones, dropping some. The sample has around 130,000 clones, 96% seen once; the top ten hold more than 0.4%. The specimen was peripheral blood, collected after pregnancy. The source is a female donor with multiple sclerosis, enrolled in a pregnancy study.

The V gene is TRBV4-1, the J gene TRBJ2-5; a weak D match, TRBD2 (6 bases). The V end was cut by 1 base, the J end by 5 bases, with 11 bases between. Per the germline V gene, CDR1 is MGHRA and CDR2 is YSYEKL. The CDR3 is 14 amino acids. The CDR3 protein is CASSQADRGETQYF. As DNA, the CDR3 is TGCGCCAGCAGCCAAGCAGACCGGGGGGAGACCCAGTACTTC.

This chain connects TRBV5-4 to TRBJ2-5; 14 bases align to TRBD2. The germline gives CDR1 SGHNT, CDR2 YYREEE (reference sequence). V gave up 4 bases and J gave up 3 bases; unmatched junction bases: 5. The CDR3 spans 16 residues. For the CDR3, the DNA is TGTGCCAGCAGCAGGGGACTAGCGGGAGTAAAAGAGACCCAGTACTTC. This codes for CASSRGLAGVKETQYF.

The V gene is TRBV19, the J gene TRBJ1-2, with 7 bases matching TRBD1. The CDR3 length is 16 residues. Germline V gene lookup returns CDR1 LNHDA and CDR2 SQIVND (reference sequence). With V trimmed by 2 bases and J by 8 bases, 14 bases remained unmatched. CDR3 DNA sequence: TGTGCCAGTAGTATACGACAGGGTAGGAGTTCGGGAGGCTACACCTTC. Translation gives CASSIRQGRSSGGYTF. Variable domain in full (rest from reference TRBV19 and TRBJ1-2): DGGITQSPKYLFRKEGQNVTLSCEQNLNHDAMYWYRQDPGQGLRLIYYSQIVNDFQKGDIAEGYSVSREKKESFPLTVTSAQKNPTAFYLCASSIRQGRSSGGYTFGSGTRLTVV.

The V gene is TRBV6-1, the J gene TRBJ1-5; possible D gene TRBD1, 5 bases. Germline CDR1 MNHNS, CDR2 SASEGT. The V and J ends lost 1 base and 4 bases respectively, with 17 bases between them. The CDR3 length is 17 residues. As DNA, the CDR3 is TGTGCCAGCAGTGAAGAATCGCCGTGGACACAAAATCAGCCCCAGCATTTT. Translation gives CASSEESPWTQNQPQHF.

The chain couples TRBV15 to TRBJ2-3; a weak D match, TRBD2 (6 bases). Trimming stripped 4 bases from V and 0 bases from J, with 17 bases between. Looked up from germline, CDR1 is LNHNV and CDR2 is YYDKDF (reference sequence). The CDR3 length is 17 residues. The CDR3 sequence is CATSKDFSGGSTDTQYF. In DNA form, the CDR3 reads TGTGCCACCAGCAAGGACTTTAGCGGAGGAAGCACAGATACGCAGTATTTT.

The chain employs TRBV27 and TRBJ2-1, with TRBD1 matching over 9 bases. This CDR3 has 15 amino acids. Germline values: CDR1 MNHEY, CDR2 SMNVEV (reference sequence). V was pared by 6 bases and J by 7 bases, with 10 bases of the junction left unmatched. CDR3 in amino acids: CASRGGQGLYNEQFF. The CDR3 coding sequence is TGTGCCAGCAGGGGGGGACAGGGCCTTTATAATGAGCAGTTCTTC.

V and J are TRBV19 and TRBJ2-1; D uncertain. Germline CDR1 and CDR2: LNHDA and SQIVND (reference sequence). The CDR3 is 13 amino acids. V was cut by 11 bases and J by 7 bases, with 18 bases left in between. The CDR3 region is CASSPEFQNEQFF. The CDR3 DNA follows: TGTGCCTCATCTCCGGAGTTCCAGAATGAGCAGTTCTTC.

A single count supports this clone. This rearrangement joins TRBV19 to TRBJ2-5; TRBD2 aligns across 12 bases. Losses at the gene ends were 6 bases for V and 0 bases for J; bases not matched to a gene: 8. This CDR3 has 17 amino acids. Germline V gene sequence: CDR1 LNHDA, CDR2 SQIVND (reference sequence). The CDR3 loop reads CASSVTGTSGYQETQYF. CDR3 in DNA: TGTGCCAGTAGCGTCACCGGGACTAGCGGGTACCAAGAGACCCAGTACTTC. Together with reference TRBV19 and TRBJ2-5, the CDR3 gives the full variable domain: DGGITQSPKYLFRKEGQNVTLSCEQNLNHDAMYWYRQDPGQGLRLIYYSQIVNDFQKGDIAEGYSVSREKKESFPLTVTSAQKNPTAFYLCASSVTGTSGYQETQYFGPGTRLLVL.

The CDR3 DNA reads as TGTGCCAGCAGCAACGGGGTTGGTGGCGGAAACACCATATATTTT. It specifies CASSNGVGGGNTIYF. V gene TRBV6-5 combines with J gene TRBJ1-3; unclear D gene. CDR3 length: 15 residues. Germline values: CDR1 MNHEY, CDR2 SVGAGI. The V end lost 6 bases, the J end lost 4 bases, and 16 bases lay between the germline ends.

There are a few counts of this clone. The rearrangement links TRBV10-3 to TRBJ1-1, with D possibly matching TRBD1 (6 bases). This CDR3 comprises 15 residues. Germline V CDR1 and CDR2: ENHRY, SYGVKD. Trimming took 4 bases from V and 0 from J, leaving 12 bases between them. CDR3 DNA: TGTGCCATCAGTGCCCTGGACAGCATGAACACTGAAGCTTTCTTT. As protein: CAISALDSMNTEAFF.

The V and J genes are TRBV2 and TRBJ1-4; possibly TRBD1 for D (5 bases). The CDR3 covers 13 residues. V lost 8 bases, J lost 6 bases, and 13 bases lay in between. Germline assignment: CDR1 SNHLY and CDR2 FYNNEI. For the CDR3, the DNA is TGTGCCAGCCAGAGGGGACTGGATGAAAAACTGTTTTTT. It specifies CASQRGLDEKLFF.

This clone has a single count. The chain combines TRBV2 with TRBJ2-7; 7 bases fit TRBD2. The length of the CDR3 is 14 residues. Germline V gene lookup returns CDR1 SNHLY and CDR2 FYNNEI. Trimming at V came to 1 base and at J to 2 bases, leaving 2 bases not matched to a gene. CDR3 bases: TGTGCCAGCAGTGAAGGAGCGGGAACCTACGAGCAGTACTTC. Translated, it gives CASSEGAGTYEQYF.

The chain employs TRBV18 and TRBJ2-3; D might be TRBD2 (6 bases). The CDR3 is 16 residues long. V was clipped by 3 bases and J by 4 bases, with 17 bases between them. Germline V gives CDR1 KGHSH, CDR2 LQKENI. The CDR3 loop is CASSPKPGGGADTQYF. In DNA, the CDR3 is TGTGCCAGCTCACCGAAGCCGGGCGGAGGGGCAGATACGCAGTATTTT.

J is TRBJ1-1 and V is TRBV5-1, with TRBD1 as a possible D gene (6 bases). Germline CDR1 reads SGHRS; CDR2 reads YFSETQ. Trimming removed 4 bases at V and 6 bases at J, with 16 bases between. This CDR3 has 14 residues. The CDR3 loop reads CASSIYSGAPEAFF. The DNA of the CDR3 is TGCGCCAGCAGCATCTACTCAGGGGCTCCTGAAGCTTTCTTT. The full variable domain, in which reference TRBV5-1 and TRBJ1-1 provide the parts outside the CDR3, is KAGVTQTPRYLIKTRGQQVTLSCSPISGHRSVSWYQQTPGQGLQFLFEYFSETQRNKGNFPGRFSGRQFSNSRSEMNVSTLELGDSALYLCASSIYSGAPEAFFGQGTRLTVV.

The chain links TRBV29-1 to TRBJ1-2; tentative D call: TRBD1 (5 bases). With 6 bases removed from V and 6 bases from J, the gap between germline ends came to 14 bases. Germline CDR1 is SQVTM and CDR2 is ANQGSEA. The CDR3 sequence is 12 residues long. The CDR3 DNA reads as TGCAGCGTACCCGAACAGGTCAATGGCTACACCTTC. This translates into CSVPEQVNGYTF.

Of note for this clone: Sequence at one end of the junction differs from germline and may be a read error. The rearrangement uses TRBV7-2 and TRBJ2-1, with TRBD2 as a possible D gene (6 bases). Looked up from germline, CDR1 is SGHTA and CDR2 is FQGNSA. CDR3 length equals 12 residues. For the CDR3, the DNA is TGTGCCAGCAGCCCCACTAGCCCTAGCACGGTCTTC. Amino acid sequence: CASSPTSPSTVF.

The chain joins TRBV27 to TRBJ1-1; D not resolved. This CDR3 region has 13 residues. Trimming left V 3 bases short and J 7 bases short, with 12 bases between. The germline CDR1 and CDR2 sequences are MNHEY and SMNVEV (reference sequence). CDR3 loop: CASSFIPAFEAFF. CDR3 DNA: TGTGCCAGCAGTTTCATTCCAGCGTTTGAAGCTTTCTTT.

CDR3 loop: CASSQRTSGSDEQFF. CDR3 nucleotides: TGCGCCAGCAGCCAACGGACTAGCGGTTCGGATGAGCAGTTCTTC. This sequence joins TRBV4-1 and TRBJ2-1; 10 bases fit TRBD2. The CDR3 extends over 15 amino acids. After removal of 2 bases from V and 8 bases from J, the junction contained 6 bases not matched to a gene. From germline, CDR1 is MGHRA and CDR2 YSYEKL.

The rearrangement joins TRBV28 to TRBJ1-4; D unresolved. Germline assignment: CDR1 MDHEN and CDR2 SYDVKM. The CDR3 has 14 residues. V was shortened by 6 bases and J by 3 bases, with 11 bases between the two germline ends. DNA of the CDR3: TGTGCCAGCAGATCAGGTGGATCTAATGAAAAACTGTTTTTT. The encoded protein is CASRSGGSNEKLFF.

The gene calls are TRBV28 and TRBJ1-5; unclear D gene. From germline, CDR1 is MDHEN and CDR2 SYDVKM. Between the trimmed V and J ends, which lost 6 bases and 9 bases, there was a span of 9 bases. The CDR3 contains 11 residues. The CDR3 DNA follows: TGTGCCAGCAGGCGGGTGGGGCCCCAGCATTTT. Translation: CASRRVGPQHF.

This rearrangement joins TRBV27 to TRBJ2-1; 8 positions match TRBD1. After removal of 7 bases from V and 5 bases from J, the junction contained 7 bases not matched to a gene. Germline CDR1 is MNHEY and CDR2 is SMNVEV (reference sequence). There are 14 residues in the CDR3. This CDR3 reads CASKWTGQNNEQFF. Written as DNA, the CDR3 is TGTGCCAGCAAGTGGACAGGGCAGAACAATGAGCAGTTCTTC.

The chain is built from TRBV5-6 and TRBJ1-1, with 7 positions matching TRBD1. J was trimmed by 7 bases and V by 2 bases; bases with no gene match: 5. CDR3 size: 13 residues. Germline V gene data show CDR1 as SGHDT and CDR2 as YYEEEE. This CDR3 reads CASSFLGQLEAFF. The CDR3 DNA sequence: TGTGCCAGCAGCTTCTTGGGACAGCTTGAAGCTTTCTTT.

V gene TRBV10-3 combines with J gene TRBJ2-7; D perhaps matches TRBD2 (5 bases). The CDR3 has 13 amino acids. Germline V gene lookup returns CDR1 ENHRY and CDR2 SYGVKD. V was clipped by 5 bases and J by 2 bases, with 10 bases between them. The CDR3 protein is CAISLDGTYEQYF. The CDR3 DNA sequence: TGTGCCATCAGTTTGGACGGGACCTACGAGCAGTACTTC.

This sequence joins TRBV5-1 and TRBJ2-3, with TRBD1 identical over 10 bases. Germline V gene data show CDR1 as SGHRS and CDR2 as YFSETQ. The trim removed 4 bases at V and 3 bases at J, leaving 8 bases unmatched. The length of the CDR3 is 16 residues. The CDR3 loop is CASSPGTGVITDTQYF. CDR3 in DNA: TGCGCCAGCAGCCCCGGGACAGGGGTAATAACAGATACGCAGTATTTT.

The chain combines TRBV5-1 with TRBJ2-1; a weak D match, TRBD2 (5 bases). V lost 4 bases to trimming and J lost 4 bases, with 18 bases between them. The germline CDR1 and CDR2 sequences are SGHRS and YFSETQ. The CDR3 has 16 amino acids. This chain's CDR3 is CASSLSSRGSYNEQFF. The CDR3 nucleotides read TGCGCCAGCAGCCTCTCCAGCCGGGGTAGTTACAATGAGCAGTTCTTC.

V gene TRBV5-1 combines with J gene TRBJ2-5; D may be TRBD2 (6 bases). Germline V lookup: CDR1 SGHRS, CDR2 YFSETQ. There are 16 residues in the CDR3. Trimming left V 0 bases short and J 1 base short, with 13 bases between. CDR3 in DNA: TGCGCCAGCAGCTTGGGAGGGTGGAGGGCCCAAGAGACCCAGTACTTC. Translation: CASSLGGWRAQETQYF.